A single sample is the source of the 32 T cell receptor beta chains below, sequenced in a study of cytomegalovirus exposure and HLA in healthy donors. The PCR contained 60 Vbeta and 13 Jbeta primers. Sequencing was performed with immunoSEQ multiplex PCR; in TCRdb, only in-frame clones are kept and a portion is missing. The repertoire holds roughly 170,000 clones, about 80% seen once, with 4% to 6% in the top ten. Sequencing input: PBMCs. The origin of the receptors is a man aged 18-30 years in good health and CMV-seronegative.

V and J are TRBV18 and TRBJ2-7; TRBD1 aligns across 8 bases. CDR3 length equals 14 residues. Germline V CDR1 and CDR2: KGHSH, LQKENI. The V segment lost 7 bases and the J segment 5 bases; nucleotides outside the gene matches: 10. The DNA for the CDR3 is TGTGCCAGCTGGGGTGCAGGGGGCATTGACGAGCAGTACTTC. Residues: CASWGAGGIDEQYF. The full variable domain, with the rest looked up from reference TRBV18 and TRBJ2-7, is NAGVMQNPRHLVRRRGQEARLRCSPMKGHSHVYWYRQLPEEGLKFMVYLQKENIIDESGMPKERFSAEFPKEGPSILRIQQVVRGDSAAYFCASWGAGGIDEQYFGPGTRLTVT.

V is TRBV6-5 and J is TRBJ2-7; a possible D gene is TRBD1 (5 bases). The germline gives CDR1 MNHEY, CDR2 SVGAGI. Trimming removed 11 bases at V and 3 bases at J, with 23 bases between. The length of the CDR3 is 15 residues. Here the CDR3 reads CAAAPYDSYHYEQYF. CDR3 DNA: TGTGCCGCAGCCCCCTATGACAGCTACCACTACGAGCAGTACTTC.

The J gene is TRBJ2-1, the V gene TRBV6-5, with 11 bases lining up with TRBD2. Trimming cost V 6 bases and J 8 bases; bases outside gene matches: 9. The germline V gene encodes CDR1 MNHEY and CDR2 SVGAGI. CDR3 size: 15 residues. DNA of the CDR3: TGTGCCAGCAGCTATAGCGGGGGGGCCGTCGATGAGCAGTTCTTC. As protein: CASSYSGGAVDEQFF.

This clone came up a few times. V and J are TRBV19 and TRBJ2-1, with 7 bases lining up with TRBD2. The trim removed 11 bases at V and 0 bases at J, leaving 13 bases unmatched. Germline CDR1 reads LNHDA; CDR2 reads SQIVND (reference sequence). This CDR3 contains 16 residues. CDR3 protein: CASSIYGGDSYNEQFF. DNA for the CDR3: TGTGCCTCAAGTATCTATGGGGGGGACTCCTACAATGAGCAGTTCTTC.

CDR3 amino acids: CASSSIGGTTSYEQYF. The CDR3 DNA reads TGTGCCAGCAGCTCCATAGGGGGTACTACCTCCTACGAGCAGTACTTC. This rearrangement joins TRBV7-9 to TRBJ2-7, with a tentative D call TRBD1 (6 bases). The CDR3 loop spans 16 amino acids. CDR1 is SEHNR, CDR2 FQNEAQ, per germline (reference sequence). Trimming left V 4 bases short and J 0 bases short, with 16 bases between.

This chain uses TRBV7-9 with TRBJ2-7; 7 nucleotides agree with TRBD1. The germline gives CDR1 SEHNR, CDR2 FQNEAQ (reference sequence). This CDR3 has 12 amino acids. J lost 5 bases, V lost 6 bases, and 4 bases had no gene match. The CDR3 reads CASSPGGNEQYF. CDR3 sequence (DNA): TGTGCCAGCAGTCCAGGGGGAAACGAGCAGTACTTC.

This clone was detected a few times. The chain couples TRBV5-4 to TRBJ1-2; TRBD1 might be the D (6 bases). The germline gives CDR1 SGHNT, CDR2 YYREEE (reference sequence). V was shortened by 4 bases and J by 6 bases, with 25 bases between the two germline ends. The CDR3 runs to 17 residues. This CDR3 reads CASSRSASPGAGNGYTF. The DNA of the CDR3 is TGTGCCAGCAGCCGTAGTGCCTCCCCAGGGGCAGGAAATGGCTACACCTTC.

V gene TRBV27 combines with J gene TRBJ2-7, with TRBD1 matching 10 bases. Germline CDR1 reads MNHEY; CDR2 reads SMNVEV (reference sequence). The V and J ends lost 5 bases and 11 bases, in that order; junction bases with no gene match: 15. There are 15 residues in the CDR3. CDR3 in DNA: TGTGCCAGCAGTCCAACCACCCAGGGACAGGGGACTGAGTACTTC. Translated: CASSPTTQGQGTEYF.

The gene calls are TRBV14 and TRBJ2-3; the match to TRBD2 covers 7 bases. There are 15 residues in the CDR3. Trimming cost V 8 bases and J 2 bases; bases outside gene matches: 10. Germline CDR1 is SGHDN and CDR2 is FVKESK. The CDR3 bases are TGTGCCAGCCAGTCTAGCGGTTGGAACACAGATACGCAGTATTTT. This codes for CASQSSGWNTDTQYF.

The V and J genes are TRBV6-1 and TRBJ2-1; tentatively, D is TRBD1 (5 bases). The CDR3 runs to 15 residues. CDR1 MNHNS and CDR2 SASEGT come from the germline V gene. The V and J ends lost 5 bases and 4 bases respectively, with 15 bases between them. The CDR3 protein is CASSRGPMEYNEQFF. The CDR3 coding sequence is TGTGCCAGCAGTAGGGGCCCCATGGAGTACAATGAGCAGTTCTTC.

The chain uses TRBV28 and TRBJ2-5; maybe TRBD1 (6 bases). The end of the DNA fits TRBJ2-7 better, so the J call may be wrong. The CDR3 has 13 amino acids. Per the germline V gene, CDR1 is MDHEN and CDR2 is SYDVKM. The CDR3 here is CASSSGQNDEQYF. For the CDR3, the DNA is TGTGCCAGCAGCTCGGGACAAAATGACGAGCAGTACTTC.

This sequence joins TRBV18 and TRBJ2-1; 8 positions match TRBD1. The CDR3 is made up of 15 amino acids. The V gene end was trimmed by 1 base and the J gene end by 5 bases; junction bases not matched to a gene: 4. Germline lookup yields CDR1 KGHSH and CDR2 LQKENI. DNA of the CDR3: TGTGCCAGCTCACCACGTGGGGACAGGAACAATGAGCAGTTCTTC. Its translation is CASSPRGDRNNEQFF. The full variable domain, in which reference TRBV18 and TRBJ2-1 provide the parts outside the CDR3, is NAGVMQNPRHLVRRRGQEARLRCSPMKGHSHVYWYRQLPEEGLKFMVYLQKENIIDESGMPKERFSAEFPKEGPSILRIQQVVRGDSAAYFCASSPRGDRNNEQFFGPGTRLTVL.

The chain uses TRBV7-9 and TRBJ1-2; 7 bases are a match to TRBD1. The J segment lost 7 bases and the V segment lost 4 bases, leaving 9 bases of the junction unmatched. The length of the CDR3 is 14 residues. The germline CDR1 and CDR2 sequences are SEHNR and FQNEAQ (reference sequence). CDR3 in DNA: TGTGCCAGCAGCTCGAACAGGGGATCCGGTGGCTACACCTTC. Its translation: CASSSNRGSGGYTF.

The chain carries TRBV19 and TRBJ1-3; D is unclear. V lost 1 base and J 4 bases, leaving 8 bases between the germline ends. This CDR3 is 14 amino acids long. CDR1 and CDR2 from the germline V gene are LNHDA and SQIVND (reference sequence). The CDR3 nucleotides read TGTGCCAGTAGTATAGCTACTGCCGGAAACACCATATATTTT. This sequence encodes CASSIATAGNTIYF.

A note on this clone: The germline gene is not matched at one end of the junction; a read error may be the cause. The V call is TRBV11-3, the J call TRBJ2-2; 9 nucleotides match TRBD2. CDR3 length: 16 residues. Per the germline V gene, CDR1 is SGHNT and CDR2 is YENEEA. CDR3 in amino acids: CAGSQPGLALTGELFF. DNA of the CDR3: TGTGCCGGCAGCCAGCCCGGACTAGCGTTGACCGGGGAGCTGTTTTTT.

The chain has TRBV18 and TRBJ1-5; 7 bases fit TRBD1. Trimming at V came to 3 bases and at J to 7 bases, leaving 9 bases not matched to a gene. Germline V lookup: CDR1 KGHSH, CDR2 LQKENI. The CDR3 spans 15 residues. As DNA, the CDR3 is TGTGCCAGCTCACCGGGCAAGGGGGCAGCCCAGCCCCAGCATTTT. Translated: CASSPGKGAAQPQHF.

The CDR3 sequence is CASSQDTPYEQYF. The DNA of the CDR3 is TGTGCCAGCAGTCAGGACACCCCCTACGAGCAGTACTTC. The chain couples TRBV7-9 to TRBJ2-7; maybe TRBD1 (5 bases). In germline, CDR1 is SEHNR, CDR2 FQNEAQ (reference sequence). The CDR3 is made up of 13 amino acids. Trimming removed 6 bases from V and 2 bases from J, with 11 bases in between.

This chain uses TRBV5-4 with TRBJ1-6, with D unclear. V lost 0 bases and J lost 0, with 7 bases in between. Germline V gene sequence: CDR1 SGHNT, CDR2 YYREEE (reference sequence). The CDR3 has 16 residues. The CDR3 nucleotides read TGTGCCAGCAGCTTGGCCTTGAGCTCCTATAATTCACCCCTCCACTTT. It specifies CASSLALSSYNSPLHF.

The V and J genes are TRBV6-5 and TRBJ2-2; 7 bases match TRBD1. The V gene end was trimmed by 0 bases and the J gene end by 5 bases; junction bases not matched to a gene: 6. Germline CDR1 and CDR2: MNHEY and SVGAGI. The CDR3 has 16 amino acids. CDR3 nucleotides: TGTGCCAGCAGTTACTCGAGACAGGGAAGGACCGGGGAGCTGTTTTTT. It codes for CASSYSRQGRTGELFF.

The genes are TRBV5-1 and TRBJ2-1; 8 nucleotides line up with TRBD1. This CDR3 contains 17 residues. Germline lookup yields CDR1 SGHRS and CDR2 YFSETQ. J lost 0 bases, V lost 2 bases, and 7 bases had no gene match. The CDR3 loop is CASSFPRQGSSYNEQFF. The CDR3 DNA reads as TGCGCCAGCAGCTTTCCGAGACAGGGGAGCTCCTACAATGAGCAGTTCTTC.

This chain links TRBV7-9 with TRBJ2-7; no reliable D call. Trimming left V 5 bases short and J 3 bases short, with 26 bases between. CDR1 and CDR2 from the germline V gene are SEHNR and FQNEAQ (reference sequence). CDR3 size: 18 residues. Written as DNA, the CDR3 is TGTGCCAGCAGCCCAAATCTCCCGACATCTTCACCAAACTACGAGCAGTACTTC. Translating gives CASSPNLPTSSPNYEQYF.

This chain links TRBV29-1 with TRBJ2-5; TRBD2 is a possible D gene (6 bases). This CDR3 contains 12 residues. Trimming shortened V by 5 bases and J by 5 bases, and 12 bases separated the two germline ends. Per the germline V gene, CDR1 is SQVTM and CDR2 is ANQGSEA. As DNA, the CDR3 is TGCAGCGTTCGGGACTTCGTGGAGACCCAGTACTTC. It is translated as CSVRDFVETQYF. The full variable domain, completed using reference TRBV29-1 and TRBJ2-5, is SAVISQKPSRDICQRGTSLTIQCQVDSQVTMMFWYRQQPGQSLTLIATANQGSEATYESGFVIDKFPISRPNLTFSTLTVSNMSPEDSSIYLCSVRDFVETQYFGPGTRLLVL.

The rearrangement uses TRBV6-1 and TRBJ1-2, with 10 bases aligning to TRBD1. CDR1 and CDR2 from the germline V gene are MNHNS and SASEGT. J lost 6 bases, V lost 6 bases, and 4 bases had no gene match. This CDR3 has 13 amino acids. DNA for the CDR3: TGTGCCAGCAGGACAGGGGGCGGCGATGGCTACACCTTC. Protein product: CASRTGGGDGYTF.

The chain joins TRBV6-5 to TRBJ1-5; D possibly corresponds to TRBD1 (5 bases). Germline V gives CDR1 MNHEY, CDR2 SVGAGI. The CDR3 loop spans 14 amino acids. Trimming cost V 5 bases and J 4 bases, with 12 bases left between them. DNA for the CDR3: TGTGCCAGCAGTCTCGGGGGTTGGAATCAGCCCCAGCATTTT. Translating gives CASSLGGWNQPQHF.

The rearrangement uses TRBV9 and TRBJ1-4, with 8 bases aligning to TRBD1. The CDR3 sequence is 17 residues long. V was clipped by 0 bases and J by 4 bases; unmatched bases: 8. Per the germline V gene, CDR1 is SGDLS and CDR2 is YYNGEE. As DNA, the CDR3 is TGTGCCAGCAGCGTAGCTACAGGACAGGGATATAATGAAAAACTGTTTTTT. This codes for CASSVATGQGYNEKLFF.

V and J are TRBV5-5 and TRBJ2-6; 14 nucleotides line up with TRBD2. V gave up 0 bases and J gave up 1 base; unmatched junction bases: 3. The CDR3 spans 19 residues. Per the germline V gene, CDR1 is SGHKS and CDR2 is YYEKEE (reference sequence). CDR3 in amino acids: CASSLGGTSGRSGANVLTF. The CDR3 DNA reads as TGTGCCAGCAGCTTGGGAGGGACTAGCGGGAGATCTGGGGCCAACGTCCTGACTTTC.

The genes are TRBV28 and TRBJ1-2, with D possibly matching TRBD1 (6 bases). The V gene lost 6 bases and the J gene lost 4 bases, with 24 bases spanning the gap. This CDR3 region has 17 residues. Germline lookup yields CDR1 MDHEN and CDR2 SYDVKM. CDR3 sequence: CASREGGLANGLYGYTF. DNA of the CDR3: TGTGCCAGCAGGGAGGGGGGACTAGCCAACGGACTCTATGGCTACACCTTC.

The CDR3 DNA reads as TGTGCCAGCAGTTATACCTCGGGGACTGAGCAGTACTTC. Translated: CASSYTSGTEQYF. The genes are TRBV28 and TRBJ2-7; D may be TRBD2 (6 bases). This CDR3 is built from 13 residues. Germline V CDR1 and CDR2: MDHEN, SYDVKM. V lost 4 bases to trimming and J lost 7 bases, with 14 bases between them. The complete variable domain, with remaining parts taken from reference TRBV28 and TRBJ2-7, reads DVKVTQSSRYLVKRTGEKVFLECVQDMDHENMFWYRQDPGLGLRLIYFSYDVKMKEKGDIPEGYSVSREKKERFSLILESASTNQTSMYLCASSYTSGTEQYFGPGTRLTVT.

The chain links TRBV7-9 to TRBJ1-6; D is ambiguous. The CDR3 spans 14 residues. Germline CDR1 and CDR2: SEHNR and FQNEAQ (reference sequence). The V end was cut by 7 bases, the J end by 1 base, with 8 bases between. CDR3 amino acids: CASTPMSYNSPLHF. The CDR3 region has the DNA TGTGCCAGCACCCCTATGTCCTATAATTCACCCCTCCACTTT.

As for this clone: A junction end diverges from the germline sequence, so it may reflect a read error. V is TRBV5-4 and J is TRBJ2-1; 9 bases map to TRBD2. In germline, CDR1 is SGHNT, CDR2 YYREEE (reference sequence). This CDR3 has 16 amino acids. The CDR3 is CVSSLLAGGDSNEQFF. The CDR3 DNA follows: TGTGTCAGCAGCTTGTTGGCGGGGGGGGATTCGAATGAGCAGTTCTTC.

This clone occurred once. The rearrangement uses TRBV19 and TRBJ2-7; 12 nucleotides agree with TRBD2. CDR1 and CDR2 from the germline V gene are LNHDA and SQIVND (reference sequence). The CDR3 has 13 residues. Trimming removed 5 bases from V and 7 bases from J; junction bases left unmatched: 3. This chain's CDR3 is CASSDLAGGEQYF. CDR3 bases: TGTGCCAGTAGTGATCTAGCGGGAGGGGAGCAGTACTTC. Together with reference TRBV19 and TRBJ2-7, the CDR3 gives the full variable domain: DGGITQSPKYLFRKEGQNVTLSCEQNLNHDAMYWYRQDPGQGLRLIYYSQIVNDFQKGDIAEGYSVSREKKESFPLTVTSAQKNPTAFYLCASSDLAGGEQYFGPGTRLTVT.

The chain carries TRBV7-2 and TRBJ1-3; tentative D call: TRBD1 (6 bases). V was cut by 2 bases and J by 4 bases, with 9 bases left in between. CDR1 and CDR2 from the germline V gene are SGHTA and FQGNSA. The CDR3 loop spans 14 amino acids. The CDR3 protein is CASSLLQGGNTIYF. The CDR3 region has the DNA TGTGCCAGCAGCTTATTACAGGGCGGAAACACCATATATTTT.